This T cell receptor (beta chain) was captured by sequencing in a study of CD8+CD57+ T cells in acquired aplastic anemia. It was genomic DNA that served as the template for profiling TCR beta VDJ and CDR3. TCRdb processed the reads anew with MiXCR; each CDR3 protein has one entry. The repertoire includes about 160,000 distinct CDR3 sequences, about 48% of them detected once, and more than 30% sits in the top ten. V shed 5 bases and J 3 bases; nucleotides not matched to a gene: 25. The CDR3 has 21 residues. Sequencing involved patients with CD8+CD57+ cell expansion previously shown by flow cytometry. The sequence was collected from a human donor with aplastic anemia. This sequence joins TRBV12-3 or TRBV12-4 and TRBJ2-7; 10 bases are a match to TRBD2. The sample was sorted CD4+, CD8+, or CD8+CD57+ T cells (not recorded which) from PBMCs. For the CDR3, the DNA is TGTGCCAGCAGTCCCGGACACGTCTGGGCTAGCGGGAGAAACCCCCTCTACGAGCAGTACTTC. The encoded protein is CASSPGHVWASGRNPLYEQYF.